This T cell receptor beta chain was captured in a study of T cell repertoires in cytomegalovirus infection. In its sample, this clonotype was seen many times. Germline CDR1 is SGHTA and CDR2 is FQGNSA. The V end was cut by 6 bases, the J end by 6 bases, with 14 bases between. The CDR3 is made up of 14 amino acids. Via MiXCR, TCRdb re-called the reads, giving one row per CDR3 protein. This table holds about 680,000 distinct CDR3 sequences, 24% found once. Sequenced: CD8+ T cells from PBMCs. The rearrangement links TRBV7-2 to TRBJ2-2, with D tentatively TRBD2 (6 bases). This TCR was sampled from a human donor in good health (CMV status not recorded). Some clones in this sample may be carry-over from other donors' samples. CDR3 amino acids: CASRPVGGPGELFF. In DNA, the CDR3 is TGTGCCAGCAGGCCGGTGGGAGGCCCCGGGGAGCTGTTTTTT.